The present T cell receptor (beta chain) was sequenced within a study of OX40 agonist ivuxolimab in advanced cancers. Study-wide context: Patients receiving dose escalation had hepatocellular carcinoma, melanoma, renal cell or head and neck cancer.

Produced via immunoSEQ multiplex PCR; TCRdb's table is partial and in-frame only. Of roughly 40,000 clones listed, more than 70% are singletons. This CDR3 region has 16 residues. Germline lookup yields CDR1 MGHRA and CDR2 YSYEKL. V trimming: 3 bases; J trimming: 8 bases; junction bases outside the gene matches: 13. About this clone itself: Its target is not known.

Whole-study findings and limits: Expanded peripheral T cell antigen specificity was not determined.

Here the sequenced sample was CD4+ or CD8+ T cells sorted from blood, taken in a trial of the OX40 agonist ivuxolimab. The receptor was derived from an adult with an advanced solid tumor such as melanoma, head and neck, liver or kidney cancer. V and J are TRBV4-1 and TRBJ2-1; 7 bases line up with TRBD1. CDR3 residues: CASSQVDWTGGDEQFF. The CDR3 nucleotides read TGCGCCAGCAGCCAGGTTGATTGGACAGGAGGCGATGAGCAGTTCTTC.